This TCR beta chain was identified during a study of blood T cell repertoires in COVID-19. Study in general: The study drew acute and convalescent COVID-19 samples from the United States, Italy and Spain. Sources were T cells, B-cell-depleted T cells, or PBMCs; the material itself was cDNA or gDNA.

Original processing methods: Nucleated cell number was recorded as an estimate derived from reference gene primer amplification. The method was immunoSEQ multiplex PCR; TCRdb's version includes in-frame clones alone and lacks a portion of them. The V and J calls and clone size are taken from that table; D and trimming were inferred from the DNA. The sample carries about 100,000 clones, about four fifths recorded once. This CDR3 has 14 amino acids. CDR1 and CDR2 (germline): LGHNA, YNFKEQ. The V gene lost 0 bases and the J gene lost 7 bases, with 10 bases spanning the gap. V gene TRBV4-2 combines with J gene TRBJ2-1, with unresolved D. Specimen: peripheral blood. The sequence came from a woman between 55 and 75 years old with acute or convalescent COVID-19. CDR3 nucleotide sequence: TGTGCCAGCAGCCAAGAGGTGGCTTCGAATGAGCAGTTCTTC. As protein: CASSQEVASNEQFF.